This note documents a single T cell receptor beta chain sequence. Its antigen remains unidentified. Primers included in the PCR were 60 Vbeta and 13 Jbeta primers. The table came from immunoSEQ multiplex PCR; TCRdb's copy has only in-frame clones and leaves some out. The repertoire holds roughly 120,000 clones, approximately 86% seen once, with about 1.8% in the top ten. The data are from a study of cytomegalovirus exposure and HLA in healthy donors. The study's findings and limits: Excluded were some V segments that proved indistinguishable, including TRBV6-2 and TRBV6-3.

The CDR3 has 16 residues. V lost 5 bases, J lost 0 bases, and 6 bases stayed unmatched. Germline V gene data show CDR1 as MNHNY and CDR2 as SVGAGI (reference sequence). The V gene is TRBV6-6, the J gene TRBJ1-4; 7 bases align to TRBD1. The origin of this receptor is a man aged 40-55 years in good health and CMV-seronegative. The sample consisted of PBMCs. CDR3 region: CASSKGQTATNEKLFF. The DNA of the CDR3 is TGTGCCAGCAGTAAGGGACAGACTGCAACTAATGAAAAACTGTTTTTT.